Listed below are T cell receptor beta chains from one sample, sequenced in a study of T-cell memory formation after mild COVID-19. One entry per CDR3 protein results from TCRdb running MiXCR on the 5' RACE reads. The sample gives around 200,000 distinct CDR3 sequences, roughly a tenth of which show up once; 2.5% to 3.5% is in the top ten. The specimen sequenced was PBMCs or a T cell subset sorted from them (not recorded which). The receptors originated from a man in his late teens or twenties who had mild COVID-19 (a few samples of this study predate the infection). Cell type and time point are not known. CDR3s include the opening cysteine and the closing phenylalanine or tryptophan.

v_call	cdr3_length	cdr3_aa
TRBV7-2	17	CASSLVMAGTGGDTQYF
TRBV7-2	13	CASSLVRKETQYF
TRBV18	16	CASPETGTYSNQPQHF
TRBV2	14	CASRRPGDYGELFF
TRBV6-6	15	CASSAPTGDSYEQYF
TRBV10-1	14	CASSPLAGAYEQYF
TRBV20-1	12	CSARHSSGEAFF
TRBV23-1	12	CASGGLNQPQHF
TRBV7-2	16	CASSLSMGTLHYGYTF
TRBV12-3/TRBV12-4	15	CASSFRAGGPETQYF
TRBV28	15	CASSLVGRANYGYTF
TRBV5-1	14	CASRLQGAQETQYF
TRBV7-2	14	CASSLGGRNQPQHF
TRBV20-1	13	CSVRAAGLEKLFF
TRBV7-3	15	CASSSSAGGTGELFF
TRBV7-6	13	CASSGRLAGMQFF
TRBV5-6	16	CASSLAPGVEEDGYTF
TRBV11-2	14	CASSAYRTSGELFF
TRBV12-3/TRBV12-4	15	CASSFGTSEKETQYF
TRBV7-2	13	CASSSYSNQPQHF
TRBV7-3	14	CASSPFSGNYGYTF
TRBV4-3	15	CASSQGRQGNSPLHF